The clone carrying this TCR beta chain was seen at least ten times. Its antigen is unidentified. The data were obtained in a study of T cell repertoires in cytomegalovirus infection. One entry per CDR3 protein results from TCRdb running MiXCR on the reads. In the table there are 150,000 to 160,000 distinct CDR3 sequences, 23% of which are singletons. CDR3 length equals 13 residues. Germline V gene lookup returns CDR1 SGHNT and CDR2 YENEEA. With 5 bases removed from V and 5 bases from J, the gap between germline ends came to 12 bases. Findings and limits, study-wide: Of the TCR beta families, the public ones yielded a cumulative frequency that identified carriers of CMV plus the relevant HLA. There were HLA-C-restricted CMV-specific TCR beta clonotypes dominating the ex vivo response.

Input material: PBMCs. The chain is built from TRBV11-3 and TRBJ2-5; D not certain. The origin of this receptor is a human donor in good health (CMV status not recorded). Some clones in this sample may be carry-over from other donors' samples. CDR3 sequence: CASSRGPQETQYF. The CDR3 DNA reads TGTGCCAGCAGCCGAGGACCTCAGGAGACCCAGTACTTC.